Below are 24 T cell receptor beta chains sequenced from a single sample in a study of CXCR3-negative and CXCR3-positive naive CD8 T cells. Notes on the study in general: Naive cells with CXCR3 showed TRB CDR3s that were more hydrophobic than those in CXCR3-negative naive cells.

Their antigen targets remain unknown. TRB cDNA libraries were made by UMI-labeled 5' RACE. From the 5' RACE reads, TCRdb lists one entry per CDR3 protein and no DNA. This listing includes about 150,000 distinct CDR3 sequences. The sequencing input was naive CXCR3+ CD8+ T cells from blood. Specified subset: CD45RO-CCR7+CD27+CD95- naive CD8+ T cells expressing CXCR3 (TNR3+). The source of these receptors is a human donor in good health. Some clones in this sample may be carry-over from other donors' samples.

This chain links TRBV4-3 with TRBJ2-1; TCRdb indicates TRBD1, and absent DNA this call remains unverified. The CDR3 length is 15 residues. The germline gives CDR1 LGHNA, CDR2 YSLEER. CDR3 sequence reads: CASSPGQGMVNEQFF.

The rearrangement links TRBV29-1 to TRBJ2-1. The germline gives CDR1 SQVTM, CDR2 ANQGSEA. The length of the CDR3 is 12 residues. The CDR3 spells CSVTGAHNEQFF.

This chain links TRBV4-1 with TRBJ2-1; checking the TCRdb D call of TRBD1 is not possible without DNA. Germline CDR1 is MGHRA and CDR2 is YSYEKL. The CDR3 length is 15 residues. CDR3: CASSPPGQGQGEQFF.

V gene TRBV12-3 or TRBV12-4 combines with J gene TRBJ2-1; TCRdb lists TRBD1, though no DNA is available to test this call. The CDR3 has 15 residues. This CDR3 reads CASSLPTGVHNEQFF.

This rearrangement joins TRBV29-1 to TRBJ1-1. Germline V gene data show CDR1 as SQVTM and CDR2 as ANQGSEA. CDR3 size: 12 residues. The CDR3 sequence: CSVEGKITEAFF.

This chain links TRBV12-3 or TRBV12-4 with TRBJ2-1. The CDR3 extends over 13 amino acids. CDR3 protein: CASSLAHYNEQFF.

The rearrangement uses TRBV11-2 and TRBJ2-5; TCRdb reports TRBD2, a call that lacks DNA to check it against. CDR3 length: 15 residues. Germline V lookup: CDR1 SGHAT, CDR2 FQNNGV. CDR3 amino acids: CASSSPSRGDETQYF.

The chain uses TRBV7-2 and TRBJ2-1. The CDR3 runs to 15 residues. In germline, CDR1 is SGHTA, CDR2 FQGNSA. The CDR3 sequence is CASSLGLEAYNEQFF.

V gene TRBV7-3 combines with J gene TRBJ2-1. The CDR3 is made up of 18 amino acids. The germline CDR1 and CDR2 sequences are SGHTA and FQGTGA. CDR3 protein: CASSLTRRTGGPYNEQFF.

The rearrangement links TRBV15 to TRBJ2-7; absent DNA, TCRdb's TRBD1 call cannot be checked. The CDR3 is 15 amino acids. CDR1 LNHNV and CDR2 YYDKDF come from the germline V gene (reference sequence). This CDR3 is CATSRDRGGPYEQYF.

This CDR3 is CASGDRQTDTQYF. The chain employs TRBV6-5 and TRBJ2-3; TCRdb reports TRBD1, a call that lacks DNA to check it against. This CDR3 spans 13 amino acids. Germline assignment: CDR1 MNHEY and CDR2 SVGAGI.

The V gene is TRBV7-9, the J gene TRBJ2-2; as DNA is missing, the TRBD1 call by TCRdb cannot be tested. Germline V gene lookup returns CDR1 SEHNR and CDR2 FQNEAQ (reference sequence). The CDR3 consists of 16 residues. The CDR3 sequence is CASSPLTGLNTGELFF.

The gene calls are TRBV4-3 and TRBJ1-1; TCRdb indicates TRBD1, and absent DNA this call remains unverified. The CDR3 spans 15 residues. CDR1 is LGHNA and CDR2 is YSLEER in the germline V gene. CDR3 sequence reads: CASSQDRTANTEAFF.

CDR3 in amino acids: CSARVPSNEQYF. This chain links TRBV20-1 with TRBJ2-7. This CDR3 has 12 residues. The germline V gene has CDR1 DFQATT and CDR2 SNEGSKA (reference sequence).

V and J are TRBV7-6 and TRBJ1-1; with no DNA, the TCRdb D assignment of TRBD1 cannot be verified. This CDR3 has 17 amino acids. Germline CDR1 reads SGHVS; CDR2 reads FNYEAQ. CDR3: CASSLALTGGPHTEAFF.

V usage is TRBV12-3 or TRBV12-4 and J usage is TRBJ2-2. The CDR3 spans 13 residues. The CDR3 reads CASSFAGTGELFF.

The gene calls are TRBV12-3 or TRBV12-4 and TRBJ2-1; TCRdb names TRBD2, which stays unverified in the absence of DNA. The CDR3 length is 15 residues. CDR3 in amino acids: CASSLSLAGLNEQFF.

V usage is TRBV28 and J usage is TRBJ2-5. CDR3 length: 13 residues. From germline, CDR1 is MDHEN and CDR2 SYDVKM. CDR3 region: CASNLVLQETQYF.

Here the CDR3 reads CASSPGLIGQGEYGYTF. The rearrangement links TRBV7-9 to TRBJ1-2; TCRdb proposes TRBD1, but this gene call is untestable without DNA. In germline, CDR1 is SEHNR, CDR2 FQNEAQ (reference sequence). The CDR3 sequence is 17 residues long.

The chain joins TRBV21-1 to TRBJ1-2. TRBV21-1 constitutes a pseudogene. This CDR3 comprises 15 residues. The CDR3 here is CASSKVRQRIYGYTF.

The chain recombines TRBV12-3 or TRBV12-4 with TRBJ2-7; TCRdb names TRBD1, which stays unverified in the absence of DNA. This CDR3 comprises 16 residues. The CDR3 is CASSLGAMKPTCEQYF.

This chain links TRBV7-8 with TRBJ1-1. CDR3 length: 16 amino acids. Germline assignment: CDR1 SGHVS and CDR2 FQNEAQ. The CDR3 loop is CASSLDVGWQPTEAFF.

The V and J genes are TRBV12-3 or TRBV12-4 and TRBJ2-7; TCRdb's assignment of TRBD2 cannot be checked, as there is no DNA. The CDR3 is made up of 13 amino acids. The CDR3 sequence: CASGRARDGGGYF.

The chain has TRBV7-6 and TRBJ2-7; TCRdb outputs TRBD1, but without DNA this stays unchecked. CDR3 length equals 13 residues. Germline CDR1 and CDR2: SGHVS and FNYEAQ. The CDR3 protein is CASSWSLGGEQYF.